This is a list of T cell receptor beta chains from one sample in a study of T cell responses to AZD1222 COVID-19 vaccine. Only in-frame clones appear in the TCRdb table, and some are missing; sequencing was by immunoSEQ multiplex PCR. This table has about 86,000 clones, approximately 82% appearing once. The sample consisted of peripheral blood, taken on day 0 of AZD1222 vaccination. The source is an adult in good health. CDR3s include the opening cysteine and the closing phenylalanine or tryptophan. D genes are given only for firm matches. Only some rows state a clone size, as once, few, many or a class for expanded clones.

TRBJ2-7 | NA | TRBV28 | NA | TGTGCCAGCGCCGACCTGGACGGGACCTACGAGCAGTACTTC | CASADLDGTYEQYF
TRBJ2-1 | TRBD2 | TRBV28 | NA | TGTGCCAGCGGCGAACCAAGCGGGAGCTCCTACAATGAGCAGTTCTTC | CASGEPSGSSYNEQFF
TRBJ2-6 | NA | TRBV7-8 | few | TGTGCCAGCAGCTCCCCAGGGATCTCTGGGGCCAACGTCCTGACTTTC | CASSSPGISGANVLTF
TRBJ2-3 | TRBD2 | TRBV19 | NA | TGTGCCAGTAGTGTCTGGGGAGCGGGAGAGCCAGATACGCAGTATTTT | CASSVWGAGEPDTQYF
TRBJ2-4 | TRBD2 | TRBV29-1 | NA | TGCAGCGTGAAGGGACTAGCGGGAGCATTGAACATTCAGTACTTC | CSVKGLAGALNIQYF
TRBJ1-2 | NA | TRBV6-5 | many | TGTGCCAGCAGTAACACCTTTGCCCCCCACTATGGCTACACCTTC | CASSNTFAPHYGYTF
TRBJ2-5 | NA | TRBV20-1 | NA | TGCAGTGCTAGTCTTCAGACAGGAAAAGAGACCCAGTACTTC | CSASLQTGKETQYF
TRBJ1-2 | NA | TRBV30 | once | TGTGCCTGGAGTGTATCCAGGGTTCAGGGCTACACCTTC | CAWSVSRVQGYTF
TRBJ2-7 | NA | TRBV7-5 | NA | TGTGTCAGAAGCTTAGGGTCCCGACTAGAGGACTCCTACGAGCAGTACTTC | CVRSLGSRLEDSYEQYF
TRBJ1-2 | NA | TRBV2 | NA | TGTGCCAGCAGTGCCGGGAGCGAGGGCCACACCTTC | CASSAGSEGHTF
TRBJ1-2 | NA | TRBV20-1 | NA | TGCAGTGCTAGTCGTCTAGGGGACCAAGCTAACTATGGCTACACCTTC | CSASRLGDQANYGYTF
TRBJ1-2 | NA | TRBV5-5 | NA | TGTGCCAGCAGCTTGGCCGGTGCGAACTATGGCTACACCTTC | CASSLAGANYGYTF
TRBJ2-5 | TRBD2 | TRBV6-1 | NA | TGTGCCAGCAGTGAATTCTCGCTAGCGGGGGTGAAGACCCAGTACTTC | CASSEFSLAGVKTQYF
TRBJ2-7 | NA | TRBV7-9 | few | TGTGCCAGCAGCTTAGAATACGGCGGGCGCGCCTACGAGCAGTACTTC | CASSLEYGGRAYEQYF
TRBJ2-3 | TRBD2 | TRBV3-1/TRBV3-2 | NA | TGTGCCAGCAGCCAAGAGGTAGCGGGAGGGCCATATACGCAGTATTTT | CASSQEVAGGPYTQYF
TRBJ2-5 | TRBD2 | TRBV29-1 | NA | TGCAGCGTCCCCGAGGGAGCGGGAGGGCATCAAGAGACCCAGTACTTC | CSVPEGAGGHQETQYF
TRBJ2-5 | TRBD2 | TRBV6-5 | NA | TGTGCCAGCAGCTCTAGCGGGTTTGAGACCCAGTACTTC | CASSSSGFETQYF
TRBJ2-7 | TRBD1 | TRBV7-8 | NA | TGTGCCAGCAGCTCCAGGGGGCTAAGTCCCTACGAGCAGTACTTC | CASSSRGLSPYEQYF
TRBJ2-1 | TRBD1 | TRBV30 | NA | TGTGCCTGGAGTGTAGGGACAGGGGAATTGAATGAGCAGTTCTTC | CAWSVGTGELNEQFF
TRBJ2-5 | NA | TRBV20-1 | NA | TGCAGTGCTAGTAGTCAGGGCGGCGAGACCCAGTACTTC | CSASSQGGETQYF
TRBJ2-7 | NA | TRBV21-1 | NA | TGTGCCTTAACCGCCGCCTACAGGGGGCGATTCGCCTACGAGCAGTACTTC | CALTAAYRGRFAYEQYF
TRBJ1-1 | NA | TRBV30 | NA | TGTGCCTGGACTGGGGGGGGCGGGGGAGCTTTCTTT | CAWTGGGGGAFF
TRBJ2-5 | TRBD2 | TRBV2 | NA | TGTGCCAGCAGTGAAGAGGGTGGACTAGCGTTCGGGGAGACCCAGTACTTC | CASSEEGGLAFGETQYF
TRBJ2-7 | TRBD1 | TRBV5-5 | NA | TGTGCCAGCAGCGCTGGGACAGTTTTATGGTCCTACGAGCAGTACTTC | CASSAGTVLWSYEQYF
TRBJ2-2 | TRBD1 | TRBV16 | NA | TGTGCCAGCAGCTTCGGACAGGCCCCCGGGGAGCTGTTTTTT | CASSFGQAPGELFF
TRBJ2-2 | NA | TRBV7-9 | NA | TGTGCCAGCAGCTTAGTGTCGGCTGGGGAGCTGTTTTTT | CASSLVSAGELFF
TRBJ2-2 | NA | TRBV7-6 | NA | TGTGCCAGCAGCGGCCGGGTGTGGACCGGGGAGCTGTTTTTT | CASSGRVWTGELFF
TRBJ2-1 | NA | TRBV12-1 | NA | TGTGCCAGCAGCTCAACTCCGACTAGCGGGAGGGGATACAATGAGCAGTTCTTC | CASSSTPTSGRGYNEQFF
TRBJ2-1 | TRBD1 | TRBV7-2 | few | TGTGCCAGCAGCCCCGGGACAGGGTTCAATGAGCAGTTCTTC | CASSPGTGFNEQFF
TRBJ1-6 | TRBD1 | TRBV23-1 | NA | TGCGCCAGCAGGCCCTGGGACAGGGATAATTCACCCCTCCACTTT | CASRPWDRDNSPLHF
TRBJ2-1 | NA | TRBV15 | NA | TGTGCCACCAGCAGCGGGATAAGTTTGGTCAATGAGCAGTTCTTC | CATSSGISLVNEQFF
TRBJ2-7 | TRBD2 | TRBV7-2 | NA | TGTGCCAGCAGGCCGGGACTAGCGACCTACGAGCAGTACTTC | CASRPGLATYEQYF